These 3 T cell receptor beta chains originate from one sample sequenced in a study of cytomegalovirus exposure and HLA in healthy donors. Using immunoSEQ multiplex PCR, the repertoire was profiled, and TCRdb retains in-frame clones only, with some absent. The data show some 56,000 clones, over 85% seen once. Sequencing was performed on PBMCs. The receptors stem from a man between 18 and 29 years old in good health and CMV-seronegative.

The rearrangement joins TRBV5-4 to TRBJ2-3, with D uncertain. The length of the CDR3 is 13 residues. Germline values: CDR1 SGHNT, CDR2 YYREEE (reference sequence). V dropped 1 base and J dropped 6 bases, with 9 bases sitting between them. CDR3 sequence reads: CASSLPYPDTQYF. The DNA of the CDR3 is TGTGCCAGCAGCTTGCCCTACCCGGATACGCAGTATTTT.

The J gene is TRBJ2-3, the V gene TRBV19; a possible D gene is TRBD2 (5 bases). The ends were cut back, 3 bases at V and 3 bases at J, with 13 bases in the middle. CDR1 is LNHDA and CDR2 is SQIVND in the germline V gene (reference sequence). CDR3 length: 15 residues. The CDR3 DNA sequence: TGTGCCAGTAGTATGGATCGCACGGGAACAGATACGCAGTATTTT. Residues: CASSMDRTGTDTQYF.

The CDR3 nucleotides read TGTGCCGCCAAGCGGAGCTCTGGGGCCAACGTCCTGACTTTC. Its protein product is CAAKRSSGANVLTF. The chain recombines TRBV27 with TRBJ2-6; possibly TRBD2 for D (5 bases). CDR1 is MNHEY, CDR2 SMNVEV, per germline (reference sequence). This CDR3 has 14 residues. Trimming left V 11 bases short and J 0 bases short, with 11 bases between.